This TCR beta chain was recovered during a study of early T cells in non-severe SARS-CoV-2 infection. Study-wide background: It was bulk RNA from unsorted whole blood that was sequenced, and the chains were unpaired. Study-wide points: The VDJdb matching leaned toward anti-spike CD8 responses and overlooked private and CD4 specificities.

V was clipped by 2 bases and J by 6 bases, with 17 bases between them. The CDR3 runs 16 residues. Germline V CDR1 and CDR2: MNHEY, SVGAGI. This clonotype was seen ten or more times. Antigen: not known. Individual cDNA molecules received unique molecular identifiers during library preparation. MiXCR, run by TCRdb on the 5' RACE reads, gives a single entry per CDR3 protein. Altogether some 40,000 distinct CDR3 sequences are present, more than 10% being singletons, with the ten largest covering about a sixth. The sequenced material came from whole blood. The chain is built from TRBV6-5 and TRBJ2-1, with a tentative D call TRBD1 (5 bases). This sequence was found in an adult who was a healthcare worker with PCR-confirmed SARS-CoV-2 infection or an uninfected control (not recorded which). CDR3 coding DNA: TGTGCCAGCAGTTACGTCCAGGGCGATTCGTTCAATGAGCAGTTCTTC. Amino acids: CASSYVQGDSFNEQFF.